This T cell receptor (beta chain) is from a study of T cells in Graves' hyperthyroidism and ophthalmopathy. At the level of the study: Any treatment followed the collection of peripheral blood at initial diagnosis.

The V gene lost 4 bases and the J gene lost 4 bases, with 11 bases spanning the gap. Germline-derived CDR1 and CDR2 are LNHNV and YYDKDF (reference sequence). The CDR3 consists of 14 residues. At least ten counts were recorded for this clonotype. Amplification targeted TCR beta CDR3 regions from RNA transcripts. TCR CDR3 underwent first-round RT-PCR with the HTBI primer set. TCRdb ran MiXCR on the multiplex PCR reads and lists one entry per CDR3 protein. The sample holds about 260,000 distinct CDR3 sequences, about 15% seen once. Sequenced material: blood. The sequence came from a woman between 18 and 30 years old with Graves' ophthalmopathy. The V gene is TRBV15, the J gene TRBJ1-5, with D tentatively TRBD1 (6 bases). CDR3 region: CATSTRGPNQPQHF. DNA of the CDR3: TGTGCCACCAGCACCCGGGGGCCTAATCAGCCCCAGCATTTT.